This T cell receptor beta chain was documented in a study of blood T cell repertoires in COVID-19. In its sample, this clone was seen once. A read error may account for a junction end that differs from germline. Looked up from germline, CDR1 is MNHEY and CDR2 is SMNVEV (reference sequence). CDR3 length equals 15 residues. TCRdb's table, derived via immunoSEQ multiplex PCR, lists solely in-frame clones and lacks some. This sample has about 190,000 clones; 88% occur once, and the top ten carry 4.4%. The origin of this receptor is a human donor in a cohort sampled during active COVID-19. The gene calls are TRBV27 and TRBJ1-5; possible D gene TRBD1, 6 bases. The sequencing input was peripheral blood. The CDR3 reads CASSLSRGANQPQHF. Here the CDR3 DNA reads TGTGCCAGCAGTCTATCTCGGGGGGCTAATCAGCCCCAGCATTTT.